The TCR beta chain described here comes from a study of T cell responses to AZD1222 COVID-19 vaccine. Only in-frame clones appear in the TCRdb table, and some are missing; sequencing was by immunoSEQ multiplex PCR. The table includes about 140,000 clones, roughly nine tenths detected once. The receptor's source is an adult who received the MenACWY meningococcal vaccine as a control. Specimen: peripheral blood, collected 28 days after the second dose of the MenACWY control vaccine.

CDR3 sequence (DNA): TGTGCCAGCAGCCCCCTTCGCGGGAGCAATGAGCAGTTCTTC. Amino acid sequence: CASSPLRGSNEQFF. The chain carries TRBV11-2 and TRBJ2-1; 7 nucleotides align to TRBD2. Germline CDR1 and CDR2: SGHAT and FQNNGV. There are 14 residues in the CDR3. V lost 5 bases to trimming and J lost 6 bases; unmatched junction nucleotides: 7.